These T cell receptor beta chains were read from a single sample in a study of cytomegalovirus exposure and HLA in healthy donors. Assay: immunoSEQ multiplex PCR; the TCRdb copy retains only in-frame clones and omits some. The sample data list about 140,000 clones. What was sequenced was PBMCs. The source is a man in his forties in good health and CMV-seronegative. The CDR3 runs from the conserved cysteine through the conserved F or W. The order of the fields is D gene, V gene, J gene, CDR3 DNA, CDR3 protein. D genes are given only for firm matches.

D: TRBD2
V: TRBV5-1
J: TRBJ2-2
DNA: TGCGCCAGCAGCCCGGGAGGGCTAGCGGGGGCCGGGGAGCTGTTTTTT
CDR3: CASSPGGLAGAGELFF

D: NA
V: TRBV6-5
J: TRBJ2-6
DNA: TGTGCCAGCAGTTCTCCTGGGGCCAACGTCCTGACTTTC
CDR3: CASSSPGANVLTF

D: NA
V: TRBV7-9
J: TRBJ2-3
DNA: TGTGCCAGCAGCCCAGGGTTAGGGACAGATACGCAGTATTTT
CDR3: CASSPGLGTDTQYF

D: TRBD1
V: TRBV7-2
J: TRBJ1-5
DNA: TGTGCCAGCAGCTGGGGACAGGGGGGTGATCAGCCCCAGCATTTT
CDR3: CASSWGQGGDQPQHF

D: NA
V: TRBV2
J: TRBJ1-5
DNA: TGTGCCAGCAGGGACGATCGGGGACAGCCCCAGCATTTT
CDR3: CASRDDRGQPQHF

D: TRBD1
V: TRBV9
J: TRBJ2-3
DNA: TGTGCCAGCAGCGCTCCGGGACAGTCTCGTTATACGCAGTATTTT
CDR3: CASSAPGQSRYTQYF

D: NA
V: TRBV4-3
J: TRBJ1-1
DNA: TGCGCCAGCAGCGAACAACCCGGGAAGAACACTGAAGCTTTCTTT
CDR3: CASSEQPGKNTEAFF

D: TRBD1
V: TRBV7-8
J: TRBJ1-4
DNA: TGTGCCAGCAGCTTAGGGGACAGGGGGCTAGAAAAACTGTTTTTT
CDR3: CASSLGDRGLEKLFF

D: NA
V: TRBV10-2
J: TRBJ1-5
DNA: TGCGCCAGCAGTGTGACAGATAGCAATCAGCCCCAGCATTTT
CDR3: CASSVTDSNQPQHF

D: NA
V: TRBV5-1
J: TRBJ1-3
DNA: TGCGCCAGCAGCCCAGGGTTAGGAAACACCATATATTTT
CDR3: CASSPGLGNTIYF

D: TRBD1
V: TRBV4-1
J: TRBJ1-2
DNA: TGCGCCAGCAGCCCCGGACAGGGGGGAGTCTATGGCTACACCTTC
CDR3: CASSPGQGGVYGYTF

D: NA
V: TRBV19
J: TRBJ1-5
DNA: TGTGCCAGTAGTATGGAAAACAGGGTTAGCAATCAGCCCCAGCATTTT
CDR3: CASSMENRVSNQPQHF

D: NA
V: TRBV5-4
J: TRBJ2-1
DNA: TGTGCCAGCAGCTTGGGGGGGGTAATGTCCTACAATGAGCAGTTCTTC
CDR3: CASSLGGVMSYNEQFF

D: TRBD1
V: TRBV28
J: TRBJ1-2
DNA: TGTGCCAGCAGTTTATGGCACAGGGGGCAAGCTAACTATGGCTACACCTTC
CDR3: CASSLWHRGQANYGYTF

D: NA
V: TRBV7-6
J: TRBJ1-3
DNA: TGTGCCAGCAGCTTGTGGACAGCTGGAAACACCATATATTTT
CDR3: CASSLWTAGNTIYF

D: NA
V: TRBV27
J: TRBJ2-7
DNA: TGTGCCAGCAGCCACTTCCCCGACGAGCAGTACTTC
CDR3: CASSHFPDEQYF

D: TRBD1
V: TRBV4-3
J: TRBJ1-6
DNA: TGCGCCAGCAGCCAAGCGAAGGACAGGCAAAATTCACCCCTCCACTTT
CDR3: CASSQAKDRQNSPLHF

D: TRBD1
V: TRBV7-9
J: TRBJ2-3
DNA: TGTGCCAGCAGCTTCCGTACCCTGACAGGGGGCCCCACAGATACGCAGTATTTT
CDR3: CASSFRTLTGGPTDTQYF